This is a list of T cell receptor beta chains from one sample in a study of T-cell memory formation after mild COVID-19. TCRdb passed the 5' RACE reads through MiXCR, listing each CDR3 protein once. The sample lists under 700,000 distinct CDR3 sequences, around 21% seen once, with approximately 12% in the top ten. The source material was PBMCs or a T cell subset sorted from them (not recorded which). Source of these receptors: an adult woman who had mild COVID-19 (a few samples of this study predate the infection). Cell type and time point are not known. Both conserved end residues are part of each CDR3. Fields, in order: V gene, J gene, CDR3 protein.

TRBV7-6	TRBJ2-1	CASSSNPGQGFNEQFF
TRBV5-5	TRBJ1-2	CASSLEGTGDGYTF
TRBV18	TRBJ2-3	CASSRNNRNELDTQYF
TRBV29-1	TRBJ2-2	CSVSGARELFF
TRBV10-3	TRBJ1-2	CAISESATGEDYGYTF
TRBV29-1	TRBJ2-2	CSVEYPGQGFGELFF
TRBV5-1	TRBJ2-1	CASSLVGTGNNEQFF
TRBV12-3/TRBV12-4	TRBJ1-2	CASSGRTPSEGGYTF
TRBV15	TRBJ2-3	CATLNSGTGPDTQYF
TRBV7-9	TRBJ2-1	CASSLSRTGSSYNEQFF
TRBV7-6	TRBJ2-7	CASSLEMYYEQYF
TRBV6-6	TRBJ1-5	CASSQLYSNQPQHF
TRBV12-3/TRBV12-4	TRBJ2-1	CATSSGILGNEQFF
TRBV6-2/TRBV6-3	TRBJ2-1	CASSTGTGKGREQFF
TRBV3-1	TRBJ2-7	CASRQIDSNSYEQYF
TRBV7-8	TRBJ2-6	CASSSLRLGTSGSGANVLTF
TRBV7-9	TRBJ2-2	CASSPTPTLGGELFF
TRBV12-3/TRBV12-4	TRBJ2-7	CASRGLAGDEQYF
TRBV5-1	TRBJ1-1	CASSQETDIYTEAFF
TRBV5-1	TRBJ2-7	CASSLGQGTDEQYF
TRBV24-1	TRBJ1-2	CATSDSRTANYGYTF
TRBV20-1	TRBJ1-6	CSATLIGVSWSPLHF
TRBV30	TRBJ2-7	CAWSGTDRGIRQYF
TRBV12-3/TRBV12-4	TRBJ1-1	CASGGYRGTNWNTEAFF
TRBV5-1	TRBJ2-3	CASSRRTSGGDSTDTQYF
TRBV7-9	TRBJ1-1	CAGRKNTEAFF
TRBV20-1	TRBJ2-1	CSARLAAWPFF
TRBV12-3/TRBV12-4	TRBJ1-5	CASSLTGQGNQPQHF
TRBV12-3/TRBV12-4	TRBJ2-2	CASSLVRPGELFF
TRBV7-9	TRBJ1-1	CASSSQVVNTEAFF
TRBV7-2	TRBJ1-1	CASSLIRMNTEAFF
TRBV18	TRBJ2-1	CASSPQTGGARNEQFF